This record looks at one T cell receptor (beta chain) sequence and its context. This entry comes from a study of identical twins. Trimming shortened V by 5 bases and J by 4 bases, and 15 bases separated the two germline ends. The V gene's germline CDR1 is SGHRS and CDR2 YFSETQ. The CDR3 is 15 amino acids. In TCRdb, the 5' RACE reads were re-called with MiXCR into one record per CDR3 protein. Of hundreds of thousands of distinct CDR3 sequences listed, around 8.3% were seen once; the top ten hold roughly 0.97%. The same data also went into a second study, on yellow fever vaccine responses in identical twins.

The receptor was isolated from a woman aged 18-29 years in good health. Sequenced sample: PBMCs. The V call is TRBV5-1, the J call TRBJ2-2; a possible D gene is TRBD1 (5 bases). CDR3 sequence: CASRKLDSPTGELFF. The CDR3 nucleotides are TGCGCCAGCAGAAAATTAGACAGTCCCACCGGGGAGCTGTTTTTT.